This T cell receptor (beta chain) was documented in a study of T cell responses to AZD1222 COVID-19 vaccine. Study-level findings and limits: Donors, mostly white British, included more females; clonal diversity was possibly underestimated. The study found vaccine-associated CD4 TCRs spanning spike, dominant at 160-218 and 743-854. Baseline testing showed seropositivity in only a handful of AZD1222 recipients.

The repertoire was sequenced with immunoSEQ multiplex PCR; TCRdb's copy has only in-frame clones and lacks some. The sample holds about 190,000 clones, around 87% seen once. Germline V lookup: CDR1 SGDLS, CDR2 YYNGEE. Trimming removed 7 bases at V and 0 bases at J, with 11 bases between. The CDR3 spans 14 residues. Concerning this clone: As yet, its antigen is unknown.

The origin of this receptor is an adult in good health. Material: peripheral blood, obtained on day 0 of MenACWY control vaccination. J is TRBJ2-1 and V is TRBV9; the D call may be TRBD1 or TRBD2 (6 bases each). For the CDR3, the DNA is TGTGCCAGCCGGGGGCAGGGCTCCTACAATGAGCAGTTCTTC. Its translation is CASRGQGSYNEQFF.